The entry that follows covers one T cell receptor beta chain sequence. This clonotype has more than one count but fewer than ten. Its antigen is unknown. No qualities accompany the bases; no much larger clone lies one base away. The data are from a study of HIV-infected patients and healthy controls (dated by TCRdb to the mid-2010s). Preparation of the library involved 5' RACE. Sequencer: Illumina MiSeq. TCRdb itself trimmed the public reads at Q25 with fastp, ran MiXCR and retained productive beta chains. CDR3 protein sequences are deduplicated, and each keeps its most common genes and DNA. This sample is represented by tens of thousands of distinct CDR3 sequences; roughly a sixth of them were singletons. Of the sample, around 6% is held by the ten largest clones. Between the V and J ends, shortened by 0 bases and 4 bases respectively, the junction contains 7 bases. The germline V gene provides CDR1 SGDLS and CDR2 YYNGEE. There are 13 amino acids in the CDR3, from cysteine to phenylalanine inclusive. The retained sequence is limited to the CDR3, 39 bases, with the frame set at the first base.

The sequence was obtained from a human donor in good health. The sequenced sample consisted of CD4+ T cells from blood. The chain couples TRBV9 to TRBJ1-1, with the D gene not confidently named. The DNA reads TGTGCCAGCAGCGTAGTTAAGGGCACTGAAGCTTTCTTT. Its amino acids are CASSVVKGTEAFF.